This paragraph reports one T cell receptor beta chain. The study ran its PCR with 60 Vbeta and 13 Jbeta primers. TCRdb's table, derived via immunoSEQ multiplex PCR, lists solely in-frame clones and lacks some. Here the sample spans roughly 100,000 clones, around 76% being singletons. This record comes from a study of cytomegalovirus exposure and HLA in healthy donors. V lost 5 bases, J lost 0 bases, and 11 bases lay in between. The CDR3 has 15 amino acids. Germline V gives CDR1 LNHDA, CDR2 SQIVND (reference sequence). V and J are TRBV19 and TRBJ2-1; D not certain. The sequenced sample consisted of PBMCs. This clonotype originated in a man in his forties in good health and CMV-seropositive. CDR3 bases: TGTGCCAGTAGTCCGACATCGAGCTCCTACAATGAGCAGTTCTTC. Translated, it gives CASSPTSSSYNEQFF.